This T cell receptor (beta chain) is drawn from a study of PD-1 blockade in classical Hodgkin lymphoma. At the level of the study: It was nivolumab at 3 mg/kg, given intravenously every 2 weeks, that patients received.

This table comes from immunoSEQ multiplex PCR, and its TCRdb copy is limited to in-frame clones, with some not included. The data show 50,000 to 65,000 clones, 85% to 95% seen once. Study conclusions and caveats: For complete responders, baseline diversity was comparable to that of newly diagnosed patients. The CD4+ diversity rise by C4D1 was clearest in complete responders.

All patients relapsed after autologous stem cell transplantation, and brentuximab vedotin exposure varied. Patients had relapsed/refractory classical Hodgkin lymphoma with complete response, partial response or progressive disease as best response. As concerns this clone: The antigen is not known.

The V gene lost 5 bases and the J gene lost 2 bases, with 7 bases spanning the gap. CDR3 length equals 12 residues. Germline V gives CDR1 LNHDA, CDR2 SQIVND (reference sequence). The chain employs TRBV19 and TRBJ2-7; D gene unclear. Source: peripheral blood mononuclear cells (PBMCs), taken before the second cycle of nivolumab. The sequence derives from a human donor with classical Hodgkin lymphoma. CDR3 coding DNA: TGTGCCAGTAGTGAGACTCCCTACGAGCAGTACTTC. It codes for CASSETPYEQYF.